This T cell receptor (beta chain) was sequenced for a study of blood T cell repertoires in COVID-19. As for the study in general: Material from acute and convalescent COVID-19 was sourced from the United States, Italy and Spain. T cells, B-cell-depleted T cells, or PBMCs supplied cDNA or gDNA.

Followed longitudinally, the Seattle patients had been enrolled during active infection. V trimming: 3 bases; J trimming: 5 bases; junction bases outside the gene matches: 5. The CDR3 is 15 amino acids. Germline V lookup: CDR1 SGHRS, CDR2 YFSETQ. Original handling: Using reference gene primer amplification, nucleated cell counts were estimated. The method was immunoSEQ multiplex PCR; TCRdb's version includes in-frame clones alone and lacks a portion of them. The V and J calls and clone size were taken over from that table, and D and trimming were inferred from the DNA. The sample has some 120,000 clones; about 70% are singletons.

The chain uses TRBV5-1 and TRBJ1-2; 12 bases are a match to TRBD1. Sequenced input: peripheral blood. The sequence was collected from an elderly man with COVID-19, enrolled during active disease. CDR3 sequence reads: CASSSGQGANYGYTF. CDR3 bases: TGCGCCAGCAGCTCGGGACAGGGGGCGAATTATGGCTACACCTTC.